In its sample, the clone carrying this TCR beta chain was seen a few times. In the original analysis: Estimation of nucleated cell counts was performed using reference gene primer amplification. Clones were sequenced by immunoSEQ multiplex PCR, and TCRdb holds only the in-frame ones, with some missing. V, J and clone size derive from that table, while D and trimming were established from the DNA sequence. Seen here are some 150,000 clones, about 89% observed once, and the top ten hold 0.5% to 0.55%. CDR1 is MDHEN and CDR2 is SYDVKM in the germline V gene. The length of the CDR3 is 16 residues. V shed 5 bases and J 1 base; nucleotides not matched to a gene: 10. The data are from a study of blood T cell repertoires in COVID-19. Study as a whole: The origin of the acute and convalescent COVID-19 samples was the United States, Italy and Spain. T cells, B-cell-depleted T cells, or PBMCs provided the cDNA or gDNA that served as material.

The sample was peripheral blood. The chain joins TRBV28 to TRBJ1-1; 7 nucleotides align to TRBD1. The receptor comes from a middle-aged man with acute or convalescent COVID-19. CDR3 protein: CASSNRGQRTNTEAFF. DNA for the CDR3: TGTGCCAGCAGTAACCGGGGACAGCGAACGAACACTGAAGCTTTCTTT.